A selection of T cell receptor beta chains follows, all from one sample in a study of T cells in localized non-small cell lung cancer. Sequencing was performed with immunoSEQ multiplex PCR; in TCRdb, only in-frame clones are kept and a portion is missing. This sample has approximately 16,000 clones, with more than 80% found just once. The sequencing here drew on peripheral blood, taken before any cancer treatment. The receptor set was obtained from a female donor over 55 with stage I squamous cell lung carcinoma. Each CDR3 is given without its conserved first and last residue.

TRBV28	TRBJ1-1	ASSLTQGLEAF
TRBV7-7	TRBJ1-2	ASTPQPTNYGYT
TRBV4-2	TRBJ2-1	ASSRRSNEQF
TRBV7-2	TRBJ2-1	ASTGLAGNEQF
TRBV6-4	TRBJ2-5	ASSEGPQETQY
TRBV12-5	TRBJ1-4	ASATGWATNEKLF
TRBV5-1	TRBJ2-3	ASSLAFSGGADTQY
TRBV19	TRBJ1-5	ASSMNRDEPQH
TRBV6-1	TRBJ1-2	ASSDRVYGYT
TRBV6-5	TRBJ2-1	ASSADRGDEQF
TRBV5-4	TRBJ1-1	ASSPGGARNTEAF
TRBV28	TRBJ2-7	ASRRQGSILRGDYEQY
TRBV30	TRBJ2-7	ACWRGQGIYEQY
TRBV5-6	TRBJ2-1	ASSSKREGRDEQF
TRBV6-6	TRBJ1-2	ASSSKGQLYGYT
TRBV19	TRBJ2-7	ASSIDPGNEQY
TRBV15	TRBJ2-1	ATSIGPYNEQF
TRBV5-1	TRBJ1-1	ASSLADRTGPLSGEAF
TRBV7-1	TRBJ2-7	ASSLMAASYEQY
TRBV11-2	TRBJ2-7	ASSLDRSSATGYEQY
TRBV10-3	TRBJ1-4	ATGIGLNEKLF
TRBV6-5	TRBJ2-2	ASSNRWNTGELF
TRBV5-1	TRBJ2-4	ASSLDGQSVAKNIQY
TRBV6-5	TRBJ2-7	ASSRGVSSYEQY
TRBV28	TRBJ1-4	ASSAPGGPTNEKLF
TRBV19	TRBJ2-7	ASSGEDSGEQY
TRBV29-1	TRBJ1-1	SVDGAEGGTEAF
TRBV14	TRBJ2-5	ASSQGPTPVETQY
TRBV2	TRBJ1-5	ASSDSGSGSGNQPQH
TRBV14	TRBJ1-5	ASSQLSRLNQPQH
TRBV2	TRBJ2-3	ASRLGIADTQY
TRBV2	TRBJ2-7	ASSEGDRAYEQY
TRBV4-1	TRBJ1-4	ASRPEGTGGAKLF
TRBV9	TRBJ2-3	ASSIRTSGKRTDTQY
TRBV5-1	TRBJ1-2	ASSLAQGYYGYT
TRBV11-2	TRBJ1-6	ASSLNRVYSPLH
TRBV5-1	TRBJ2-3	ASSPGLATDTQY
TRBV6-5	TRBJ1-1	ASSRVLNTEAF
TRBV6-4	TRBJ1-6	ASSGDYNSPLH
TRBV30	TRBJ2-2	AWSSTSGELF
TRBV6-6	TRBJ2-3	ASSALAGNTDTQY
TRBV27	TRBJ1-3	ASSHLKAGNTIY